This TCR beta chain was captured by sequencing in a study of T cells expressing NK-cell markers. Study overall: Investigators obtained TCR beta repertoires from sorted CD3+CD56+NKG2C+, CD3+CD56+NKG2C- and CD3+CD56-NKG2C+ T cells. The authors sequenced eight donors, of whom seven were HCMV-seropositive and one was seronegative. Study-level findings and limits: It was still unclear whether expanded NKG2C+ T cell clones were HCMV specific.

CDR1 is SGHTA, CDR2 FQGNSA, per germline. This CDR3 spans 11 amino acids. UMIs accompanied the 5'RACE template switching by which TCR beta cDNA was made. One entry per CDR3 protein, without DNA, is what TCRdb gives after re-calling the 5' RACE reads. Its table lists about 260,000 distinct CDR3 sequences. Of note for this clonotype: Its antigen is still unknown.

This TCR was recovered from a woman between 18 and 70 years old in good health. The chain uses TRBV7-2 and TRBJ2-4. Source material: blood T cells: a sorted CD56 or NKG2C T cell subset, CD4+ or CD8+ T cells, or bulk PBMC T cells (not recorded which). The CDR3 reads CASSLDAIQYF. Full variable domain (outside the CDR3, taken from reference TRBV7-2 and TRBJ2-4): GAGVSQSPSNKVTEKGKDVELRCDPISGHTALYWYRQSLGQGLEFLIYFQGNSAPDKSGLPSDRFSAERTGGSVSTLTIQRTQQEDSAVYLCASSLDAIQYFGAGTRLSVL.